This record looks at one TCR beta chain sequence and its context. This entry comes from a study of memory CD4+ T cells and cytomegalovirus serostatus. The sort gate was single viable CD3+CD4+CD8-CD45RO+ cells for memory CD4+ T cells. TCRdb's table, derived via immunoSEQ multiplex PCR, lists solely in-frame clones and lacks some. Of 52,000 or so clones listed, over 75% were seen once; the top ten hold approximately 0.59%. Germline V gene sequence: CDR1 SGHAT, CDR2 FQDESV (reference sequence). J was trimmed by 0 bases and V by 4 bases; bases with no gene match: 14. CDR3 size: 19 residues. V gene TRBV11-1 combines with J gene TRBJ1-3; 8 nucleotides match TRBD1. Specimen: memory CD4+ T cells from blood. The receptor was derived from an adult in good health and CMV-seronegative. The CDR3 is CASSSRKAQGGYSGNTIYF. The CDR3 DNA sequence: TGTGCCAGCAGCTCGCGAAAGGCACAGGGGGGATACTCTGGAAACACCATATATTTT. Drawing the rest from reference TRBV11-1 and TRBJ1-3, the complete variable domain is EAEVAQSPRYKITEKSQAVAFWCDPISGHATLYWYRQILGQGPELLVQFQDESVVDDSQLPKDRFSAERLKGVDSTLKIQPAELGDSAMYLCASSSRKAQGGYSGNTIYFGEGSWLTVV.